The present T cell receptor (beta chain) was sequenced within a study of T cell responses to AZD1222 COVID-19 vaccine. Study-level results: There were vaccine-associated CD4 TCRs across spike, dominant at 160-218 and 743-854. Of the AZD1222 recipients, only six or seven were seropositive at baseline. After two AZD1222 doses, spike-specific TCR breadth and depth rose versus day 0.

Note on this clone: Its antigen remains unknown.

Sequencing used immunoSEQ multiplex PCR; TCRdb keeps in-frame clones, though not all of them. In the table there are approximately 190,000 clones, under 95% of which are singletons. Germline loops: CDR1 MGHRA, CDR2 YSYEKL. This CDR3 has 17 residues. Trimming took 0 bases from V and 5 from J; bases not matched to a gene: 10. The specimen was peripheral blood, collected on day 0 of AZD1222 vaccination. This TCR derives from an adult in good health. This chain uses TRBV4-1 with TRBJ2-7; TRBD2 aligns across 10 bases. CDR3 DNA: TGCGCCAGCAGCCAAGACGGTAGCGGGGGGATCAGCCACGAGCAGTACTTC. Amino acids: CASSQDGSGGISHEQYF.